In this sample, the clone carrying this TCR beta chain turned up once. Its antigen remains unidentified. Profiled with immunoSEQ multiplex PCR; TCRdb holds only in-frame clones, not every one. The sample consists of around 300,000 clones, roughly 86% of them appearing once. The data derive from a study of cytomegalovirus exposure and HLA in healthy donors. Regarding the study as a whole: A few chains tied to CMV proved CMV antigen-specific in vitro. Reported results showed that the classifier diagnosed cytomegalovirus status with high specificity and sensitivity. A subsequent analysis found that TCR clusters from the first cohort also tended to co-occur in the roughly 120 validation repertoires, with around 94% of cluster scores above 0.

The donors were members of the approximately 120-subject validation cohort (separate from the 666-subject first cohort). The sample was PBMCs. The clonotype comes from a man younger than 45 in good health and CMV-seronegative.

For the CDR3, the DNA is TGTGCCAGTAGTACCGGGCGCCAGGGGTACGAGCAGTACTTC. Amino acids: CASSTGRQGYEQYF. V is TRBV19 and J is TRBJ2-7, with D perhaps TRBD1 (6 bases). V was clipped by 4 bases and J by 4 bases, with 14 bases between them. Germline lookup yields CDR1 LNHDA and CDR2 SQIVND (reference sequence). There are 14 residues in the CDR3.